The T cell receptor (beta chain) described here comes from a study of blood T cell repertoires in COVID-19. Study background: Samples taken during acute and convalescent COVID-19 were collected in the United States, Italy and Spain. From T cells, B-cell-depleted T cells, or PBMCs came the material, which was cDNA or gDNA.

CDR1 and CDR2 from the germline V gene are SGHVS and FNYEAQ. V lost 5 bases to trimming and J lost 1 base; unmatched junction nucleotides: 8. There are 16 residues in the CDR3. Per the study methods: Amplification of reference gene primers was used by the study to estimate nucleated cell counts. TCRdb's table, derived via immunoSEQ multiplex PCR, lists solely in-frame clones and lacks some. That table furnishes V, J and clone size, whereas the DNA furnished D and trimming. The profile covers about 140,000 clones, with 85% to 90% appearing a single time and under 3.5% taken by the ten largest. The TCR comes from a woman aged 60-70 years with active COVID-19. J is TRBJ1-5 and V is TRBV7-6; 7 bases align to TRBD1. The sequenced material came from peripheral blood. The chain's CDR3 is CASSLGGQASNQPQHF. As DNA, the CDR3 is TGTGCCAGCAGCCTAGGAGGACAGGCAAGCAATCAGCCCCAGCATTTT.